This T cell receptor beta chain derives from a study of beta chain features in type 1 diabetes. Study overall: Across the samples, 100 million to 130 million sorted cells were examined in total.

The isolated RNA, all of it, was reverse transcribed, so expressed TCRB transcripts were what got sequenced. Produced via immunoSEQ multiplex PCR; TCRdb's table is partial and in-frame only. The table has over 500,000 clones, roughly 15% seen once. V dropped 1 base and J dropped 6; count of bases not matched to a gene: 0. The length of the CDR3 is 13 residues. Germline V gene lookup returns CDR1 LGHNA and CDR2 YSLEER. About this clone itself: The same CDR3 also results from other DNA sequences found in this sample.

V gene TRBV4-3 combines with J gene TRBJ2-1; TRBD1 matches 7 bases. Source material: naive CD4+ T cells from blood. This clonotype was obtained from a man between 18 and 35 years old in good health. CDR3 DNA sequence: TGCGCCAGCAGCCAAGCAGGGGGCAATGAGCAGTTCTTC. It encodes CASSQAGGNEQFF.